This T cell receptor (beta chain) was captured in a study of OX40 agonist ivuxolimab in advanced cancers. Overall study results and limits: The authors also found low normalized T-cell clonal expansion in some nonresponders.

CDR3 length: 16 residues. Germline V gene sequence: CDR1 SEHNR, CDR2 FQNEAQ (reference sequence). V dropped 4 bases and J dropped 5 bases, with 18 bases sitting between them. As concerns this clone: Antigen unknown.

TCRdb's copy holds only in-frame clones and misses some; the assay was immunoSEQ multiplex PCR. Of tens of thousands of clones in the sample, about 90% were seen once. The receptor comes from an adult with an advanced solid tumor such as melanoma, head and neck, liver or kidney cancer. The V and J genes are TRBV7-9 and TRBJ2-1; D possibly corresponds to TRBD2 (5 bases). Sequencing was performed on CD4+ or CD8+ T cells sorted from blood, taken in a trial of the OX40 agonist ivuxolimab. The CDR3, as DNA: TGTGCCAGCAGCTCAACCGGGGAAAGGGTCCACAATGAGCAGTTCTTC. Translating it yields CASSSTGERVHNEQFF.